The 13 T cell receptor beta chains listed next were all sequenced from one sample in a study of T cell repertoires in cytomegalovirus infection. In TCRdb, the reads were re-called with MiXCR into one record per CDR3 protein. Of around 630,000 distinct CDR3 sequences listed, 24% are singletons. The sample consisted of CD8+ T cells from PBMCs. The receptors derive from a human donor in good health (CMV status not recorded). Some clones in this sample may be carry-over from other donors' samples.

V is TRBV29-1 and J is TRBJ2-5, with D possibly being TRBD1 (6 bases). The V gene lost 3 bases and the J gene lost 4 bases, with 15 bases spanning the gap. Per the germline V gene, CDR1 is SQVTM and CDR2 is ANQGSEA. The CDR3 loop spans 14 amino acids. CDR3 DNA: TGCAGCGTTGAGGGGGACACCCCGGGAGAGACCCAGTACTTC. Protein sequence: CSVEGDTPGETQYF.

This clonotype was seen a few times. The chain joins TRBV6-2 or TRBV6-3 to TRBJ2-1; D gene ambiguous. Germline V gives CDR1 MNHEY, CDR2 SVGEGT. With 1 base removed from V and 8 bases from J, the gap between germline ends came to 6 bases. The length of the CDR3 is 12 residues. This CDR3 reads CASSYYIDEQFF. In nucleotides, the CDR3 is TGTGCCAGCAGTTACTATATCGATGAGCAGTTCTTC.

The sample holds many counts of this clonotype. V gene TRBV12-3 or TRBV12-4 combines with J gene TRBJ1-5; tentative D call: TRBD1 (6 bases). This CDR3 comprises 16 residues. The ends were cut back, 6 bases at V and 1 base at J, with 16 bases in the middle. Here the CDR3 reads CASSSGGAGSNQPQHF. The CDR3 coding sequence is TGTGCCAGCAGCTCTGGGGGGGCCGGGAGCAATCAGCCCCAGCATTTT.

The sample holds a few counts of this clonotype. The junction differs from germline at one of its ends, possibly a read error. The genes are TRBV7-7 and TRBJ2-5; unclear D gene. The CDR3 totals 13 residues. Germline V lookup: CDR1 SSHAT, CDR2 FNYEAQ (reference sequence). CDR3 DNA sequence: TGTGCTAGCAGCTTAGAAGAGCACGAGACCCAGTACTTC. The encoded protein is CASSLEEHETQYF. Combining the CDR3 with reference TRBV7-7 and TRBJ2-5 gives the whole variable domain GAGVSQSPRYKVTKRGQDVTLRCDPISSHATLYWYQQALGQGPEFLTYFNYEAQPDKSGLPSDRFSAERPEGSISTLTIQRTEQRDSAMYRCASSLEEHETQYFGPGTRLLVL.

The chain uses TRBV5-8 and TRBJ2-4; 8 bases match TRBD1. Germline CDR1 is SGHTS and CDR2 is YDEGEE. The junction had 5 bases not matched to a gene; V was cut back by 2 bases and J by 4 bases. The CDR3 consists of 15 residues. CDR3 in DNA: TGTGCCAGCAGCTTTCGACAGGGGTTAAAAAACATTCAGTACTTC. Encoded protein: CASSFRQGLKNIQYF.

V gene TRBV5-6 combines with J gene TRBJ1-2; 7 nucleotides line up with TRBD1. CDR1 and CDR2 from the germline V gene are SGHDT and YYEEEE. The CDR3 runs 13 residues. V lost 7 bases and J lost 5; bases outside the gene matches: 8. The CDR3 DNA reads as TGTGCCAGCGGCGAAACAGGGGAGTATGGCTACACCTTC. Translating gives CASGETGEYGYTF.

This clonotype showed up just once. The chain is built from TRBV6-1 and TRBJ2-3, with no clear D. The CDR3 length is 14 residues. Trimming removed 7 bases at V and 2 bases at J, with 13 bases between. The V gene's germline CDR1 is MNHNS and CDR2 SASEGT. CDR3 in DNA: TGTGCCAGCACTTGGGCCCTATACACAGATACGCAGTATTTT. This translates into CASTWALYTDTQYF.

This clonotype showed up just a few times. This chain joins TRBV7-9 and TRBJ1-2; 10 nucleotides align to TRBD1. Germline V CDR1 and CDR2: SEHNR, FQNEAQ (reference sequence). The CDR3 extends over 17 amino acids. V shed 8 bases and J 8 bases; nucleotides not matched to a gene: 20. CDR3 nucleotides: TGTGCCAGCGGCGGGCGGACAGGGGGATTCAGTTCGGAGGGCTACACCTTC. It codes for CASGGRTGGFSSEGYTF. Together with reference TRBV7-9 and TRBJ1-2, the CDR3 gives the full variable domain: DTGVSQNPRHKITKRGQNVTFRCDPISEHNRLYWYRQTLGQGPEFLTYFQNEAQLEKSRLLSDRFSAERPKGSFSTLEIQRTEQGDSAMYLCASGGRTGGFSSEGYTFGSGTRLTVV.

CDR3 in DNA: TGCGCCAGCAGCCCGGACAAGGGCCACTACGAGCAGTACTTC. It specifies CASSPDKGHYEQYF. The V call is TRBV5-1, the J call TRBJ2-7; D may be TRBD1 (5 bases). CDR1 and CDR2 (germline): SGHRS, YFSETQ. The CDR3 contains 14 residues. The V and J ends lost 4 bases and 3 bases respectively, with 14 bases between them.

V is TRBV12-3 or TRBV12-4 and J is TRBJ2-6; D is unclear. Trimming removed 6 bases from V and 0 bases from J, with 6 bases in between. CDR3 length: 14 residues. The CDR3 reads CASRTNSGANVLTF. CDR3 sequence (DNA): TGTGCCAGCAGAACCAACTCTGGGGCCAACGTCCTGACTTTC.

V and J are TRBV2 and TRBJ1-1, with no clear D. Germline CDR1 SNHLY, CDR2 FYNNEI. Trimming took 4 bases from V and 1 from J, leaving 10 bases between them. This CDR3 is built from 14 residues. The CDR3 region is CASSAEGGNTEAFF. The CDR3 DNA reads TGTGCCAGCAGTGCGGAGGGAGGGAACACTGAAGCTTTCTTT.

The genes are TRBV7-9 and TRBJ1-1, with D possibly being TRBD1 (6 bases). V lost 7 bases to trimming and J lost 1 base, with 13 bases between them. In germline, CDR1 is SEHNR, CDR2 FQNEAQ (reference sequence). The CDR3 contains 14 residues. CDR3 bases: TGTGCCAGCACATGGACAGCGTCGAACACTGAAGCTTTCTTT. Encoded protein: CASTWTASNTEAFF. The complete variable domain, with remaining parts taken from reference TRBV7-9 and TRBJ1-1, reads DTGVSQNPRHKITKRGQNVTFRCDPISEHNRLYWYRQTLGQGPEFLTYFQNEAQLEKSRLLSDRFSAERPKGSFSTLEIQRTEQGDSAMYLCASTWTASNTEAFFGQGTRLTVV.

This clonotype has more than one count but fewer than ten. The chain carries TRBV10-3 and TRBJ1-2; 10 nucleotides match TRBD1. V shed 2 bases and J 3 bases; nucleotides not matched to a gene: 3. CDR1 ENHRY and CDR2 SYGVKD come from the germline V gene. This CDR3 is built from 15 residues. In DNA, the CDR3 is TGTGCCATCAGTGAGAGGGGACAGGGGTACTATGGCTACACCTTC. Residues: CAISERGQGYYGYTF.